The 31 T cell receptor beta chains reported below all come from one sample, sequenced in a study of blood T cells in healthy people across ages. Primers used in a second PCR of about 7 to 11 cycles were a sample-barcoded 5' primer and a J-beta primer mix. MiXCR was run by TCRdb on the 5' RACE reads, yielding one entry per CDR3 protein. The sample carries about 1.6 million distinct CDR3 sequences, almost 35% recorded once. Sequenced sample: blood. These TCRs come from a woman aged 25 to 39 in good health.

The chain combines TRBV4-1 with TRBJ2-1; 10 positions agree with TRBD2. Germline CDR1 and CDR2: MGHRA and YSYEKL. There are 16 residues in the CDR3. J was trimmed by 2 bases and V by 0 bases; bases with no gene match: 1. The CDR3 DNA reads TGCGCCAGCAGCCAAGATAGCGGGGGGACCTACAATGAGCAGTTCTTC. Translating it yields CASSQDSGGTYNEQFF.

V usage is TRBV3-1 and J usage is TRBJ2-7; 7 bases agree with TRBD2. The germline V gene has CDR1 LGHDT and CDR2 YNNKEL (reference sequence). The CDR3 runs 13 residues. The ends lost 1 base at V and 5 bases at J; junction bases unmatched: 2. In DNA, the CDR3 is TGTGCCAGCAGCCAAGTCGGGGGGAACGAGCAGTACTTC. As protein: CASSQVGGNEQYF.

This clonotype appeared a single time. The chain combines TRBV28 with TRBJ2-5, with a possible D match to TRBD2 (6 bases). Trimming shortened V by 3 bases and J by 11 bases, and 22 bases separated the two germline ends. The CDR3 has 15 residues. Per the germline V gene, CDR1 is MDHEN and CDR2 is SYDVKM. The DNA of the CDR3 is TGTGCCAGCAGTTTCCGCGGGACGCTGAGGGTTGGGCAGTACTTC. It translates to CASSFRGTLRVGQYF.

This clonotype appeared once. This may be a read error: a much more frequent sequence differs by one nucleotide. This sequence joins TRBV4-2 and TRBJ2-3; 8 bases map to TRBD2. The length of the CDR3 is 16 residues. Germline loops: CDR1 LGHNA, CDR2 YNFKEQ. The trim removed 0 bases at V and 8 bases at J, leaving 10 bases unmatched. The CDR3 is CASSQDRAGAGGTQYF. CDR3 sequence (DNA): TGTGCCAGCAGCCAAGATCGGGCCGGGGCGGGAGGTACGCAGTATTTT.

This clonotype was seen more than once but under ten times. The chain is built from TRBV6-1 and TRBJ1-2, with D perhaps TRBD1 (6 bases). Per the germline V gene, CDR1 is MNHNS and CDR2 is SASEGT. This CDR3 region has 16 residues. Trimming stripped 2 bases from V and 5 bases from J, with 18 bases between. The CDR3 DNA reads TGTGCCAGCAGTGAATGGAGGATAGGACAGTATTATGGCTACACCTTC. It is translated as CASSEWRIGQYYGYTF.

Concerning this clonotype itself: A much larger clone differs from this one at a single base, so this may be a read error. J is TRBJ2-5 and V is TRBV4-2; 9 bases fit TRBD2. This CDR3 region has 17 residues. Germline CDR1 is LGHNA and CDR2 is YNFKEQ. V dropped 0 bases and J dropped 11; count of bases not matched to a gene: 16. The CDR3 nucleotides are TGTGCCAGCAGCCAAGATTACGTGACTAGCGGCTACAATGAGCAGTACTTC. Translation: CASSQDYVTSGYNEQYF.

The J gene is TRBJ2-5, the V gene TRBV5-1, with D perhaps matching TRBD2 (5 bases). The end of the DNA aligns better with TRBJ2-7, so the J call may be wrong. From germline, CDR1 is SGHRS and CDR2 YFSETQ. The CDR3 is 16 amino acids. This CDR3 is CASSLVGGRAQYEQYF. CDR3 coding DNA: TGCGCCAGCAGCTTGGTGGGCGGGCGCGCACAGTACGAGCAGTACTTC.

This sequence joins TRBV6-5 and TRBJ2-1; 10 bases fit TRBD2. V lost 1 base, J lost 6 bases, and 6 bases stayed unmatched. This CDR3 has 16 residues. Germline CDR1 reads MNHEY; CDR2 reads SVGAGI. The CDR3 sequence: CASSYWLAGVRNEQFF. The CDR3 coding sequence is TGTGCCAGCAGTTACTGGCTAGCGGGAGTCCGCAATGAGCAGTTCTTC.

Only a few counts were recorded for this clonotype. The chain has TRBV27 and TRBJ2-1; no clear D gene. Germline CDR1 is MNHEY and CDR2 is SMNVEV (reference sequence). Trimming pared 3 bases from V and 4 bases from J, leaving 7 bases between. The CDR3 sequence is 13 residues long. The CDR3 sequence: CASSFYSYNEQFF. CDR3 coding DNA: TGTGCCAGCAGTTTCTACAGTTACAATGAGCAGTTCTTC.

The rearrangement links TRBV7-2 to TRBJ2-7; D unclear. This CDR3 is 12 amino acids long. Trimming removed 5 bases from V and 6 bases from J, with 11 bases in between. CDR1 and CDR2 (germline): SGHTA, FQGNSA. The CDR3 coding sequence is TGTGCCAGCAGCCGAACGCCTCTCGAGCAGTACTTC. This encodes CASSRTPLEQYF.

The rearrangement joins TRBV20-1 to TRBJ2-2; tentatively, D is TRBD1 or TRBD2 (7 bases each). The germline CDR1 and CDR2 sequences are DFQATT and SNEGSKA (reference sequence). V lost 6 bases, J lost 1 base, and 15 bases lay in between. The CDR3 sequence is 15 residues long. The CDR3 coding sequence is TGCAGTGCGCAGGGGGGGACCAAGAACACCGGGGAGCTGTTTTTT. Its translation is CSAQGGTKNTGELFF.

The chain carries TRBV27 and TRBJ1-6, with 7 bases aligning to TRBD1. This CDR3 contains 14 residues. The germline V gene encodes CDR1 MNHEY and CDR2 SMNVEV (reference sequence). J gave up 7 bases and V 5 bases, and 5 bases lay outside the gene matches. The CDR3 DNA reads TGTGCCAGCAGTAGAGGACAGGCCAATTCACCCCTCCACTTT. As protein: CASSRGQANSPLHF.

The chain carries TRBV15 and TRBJ2-5; perhaps TRBD2 as D (6 bases). CDR3 length: 14 amino acids. The germline V gene has CDR1 LNHNV and CDR2 YYDKDF (reference sequence). Trimming removed 6 bases at V and 0 bases at J, with 11 bases between. For the CDR3, the DNA is TGTGCCACCAGGGAGCGGGCGAACCAAGAGACCCAGTACTTC. Translating gives CATRERANQETQYF.

The V and J genes are TRBV9 and TRBJ2-1, with 7 positions matching TRBD2. Germline V gives CDR1 SGDLS, CDR2 YYNGEE. The CDR3 consists of 15 residues. The junction had 12 bases not matched to a gene; V was cut back by 4 bases and J by 8 bases. CDR3 coding DNA: TGTGCCAGCAGCACCTCCTTGGGAGGGCCGGATGAGCAGTTCTTC. Residues: CASSTSLGGPDEQFF.

Only a few counts were recorded for this clonotype. The rearrangement joins TRBV11-2 to TRBJ2-7; D is ambiguous. Germline CDR1 is SGHAT and CDR2 is FQNNGV. The CDR3 extends over 12 amino acids. V lost 7 bases to trimming and J lost 2 bases, with 9 bases between them. The CDR3 region has the DNA TGTGCCAGCAAAGGGATTACCTACGAGCAGTACTTC. As protein: CASKGITYEQYF.

This clonotype was observed a few times. The chain combines TRBV20-1 with TRBJ2-1, with TRBD2 identical over 9 bases. The CDR3 is 15 amino acids. The V gene's germline CDR1 is DFQATT and CDR2 SNEGSKA (reference sequence). The CDR3 reads CSASLSGRPDNEQFF. The CDR3 DNA reads TGCAGCGCTTCCCTCAGCGGGAGGCCAGACAATGAGCAGTTCTTC.

The chain combines TRBV5-1 with TRBJ1-2; 10 bases line up with TRBD1. The trim removed 0 bases at V and 7 bases at J, leaving 6 bases unmatched. Germline V CDR1 and CDR2: SGHRS, YFSETQ. The CDR3 loop spans 15 amino acids. The CDR3 bases are TGCGCCAGCAGCTTGGTTCCGGGACAGGGGTGTGGCTACACCTTC. This translates into CASSLVPGQGCGYTF.

Comment on this clonotype: A much larger clone lies one base from this, so it may be a read error. The genes are TRBV7-9 and TRBJ2-1; TRBD2 matches 12 bases. The length of the CDR3 is 16 residues. Germline CDR1 reads SEHNR; CDR2 reads FQNEAQ (reference sequence). The CDR3, as DNA: TGTGCCAGCAGCCTAGCGGGAGGGAGGCCCTACAATGAGCAGTTCTTC. Translating it yields CASSLAGGRPYNEQFF.

This clonotype was seen a few times. The rearrangement links TRBV9 to TRBJ1-2, with 8 nucleotides matching TRBD1. With 0 bases clipped from V and 3 bases from J, the junction kept 4 bases outside the gene matches. The CDR3 totals 15 residues. Germline V gene data show CDR1 as SGDLS and CDR2 as YYNGEE. CDR3 loop: CASSVDAGGHYGYTF. For the CDR3, the DNA is TGTGCCAGCAGCGTAGACGCAGGGGGCCACTATGGCTACACCTTC.

Regarding this clonotype: A much larger clone differs by one base, so this may be a read error. This chain connects TRBV5-1 to TRBJ2-5; 7 bases are shared with TRBD2. Looked up from germline, CDR1 is SGHRS and CDR2 is YFSETQ. The CDR3 covers 14 residues. In DNA form, the CDR3 reads TGCGTCAGCAGCTTGCGGCCAGCGGGGGAGACCCAGTACTTC. The encoded protein is CVSSLRPAGETQYF.

This clonotype has only a few counts. CDR3 residues: CASSQDRDSPSYEQYF. DNA for the CDR3: TGTGCCAGCAGCCAAGATAGGGACAGCCCCTCCTACGAGCAGTACTTC. The gene calls are TRBV4-2 and TRBJ2-7, with 7 bases matching TRBD1. Unmatched junction bases numbered 5, after V lost 0 bases and J lost 0 bases. CDR1 is LGHNA, CDR2 YNFKEQ, per germline. This CDR3 spans 16 amino acids.

This clonotype was counted between two and nine times. The V call is TRBV27, the J call TRBJ2-1; possibly TRBD2 for D (6 bases). V dropped 2 bases and J dropped 5 bases, with 10 bases sitting between them. The CDR3 has 14 residues. CDR1 is MNHEY, CDR2 SMNVEV, per germline (reference sequence). DNA for the CDR3: TGTGCCAGCAGTTTAGCGGGAAAGAACAATGAGCAGTTCTTC. Translating it yields CASSLAGKNNEQFF.

A few counts support this clonotype. CDR3 amino acids: CSAREYTDTQYF. Written as DNA, the CDR3 is TGCAGTGCTAGAGAATACACAGATACGCAGTATTTT. The chain links TRBV20-1 to TRBJ2-3; the D is unclear. V was cut by 0 bases and J by 2 bases, with 3 bases left in between. Germline V gene lookup returns CDR1 DFQATT and CDR2 SNEGSKA (reference sequence). CDR3 length: 12 amino acids.

This sequence joins TRBV2 and TRBJ1-1, with a possible D match to TRBD1 (5 bases). The ends were cut back, 6 bases at V and 0 bases at J, with 14 bases in the middle. Looked up from germline, CDR1 is SNHLY and CDR2 is FYNNEI. The CDR3 is 15 residues long. CDR3 sequence reads: CASRGLTAMNTEAFF. The CDR3 bases are TGTGCCAGCAGGGGACTGACTGCTATGAACACTGAAGCTTTCTTT.

This clonotype came up a few times. This sequence joins TRBV5-1 and TRBJ2-7, with D possibly called TRBD1 or TRBD2 (7 bases each). The CDR3 is made up of 15 amino acids. CDR1 and CDR2 (germline): SGHRS, YFSETQ. V lost 0 bases and J lost 5, with 15 bases in between. CDR3 sequence: CASSLEAGGADEQYF. For the CDR3, the DNA is TGCGCCAGCAGCTTGGAAGCAGGGGGGGCCGACGAGCAGTACTTC.

The chain carries TRBV7-3 and TRBJ1-1; D gene ambiguous. Trimming removed 1 base at V and 0 bases at J, with 6 bases between. This CDR3 region has 14 residues. Per germline, CDR1 SGHTA and CDR2 FQGTGA. CDR3 residues: CASSLNQMNTEAFF. CDR3 coding DNA: TGTGCCAGCAGCTTAAACCAGATGAACACTGAAGCTTTCTTT.

In this sample, this clonotype turned up many times. J is TRBJ2-4 and V is TRBV6-4, with D possibly TRBD1 on 7 matching bases. This CDR3 contains 13 residues. Germline lookup yields CDR1 MRHNA and CDR2 SNTAGT. Trimming removed 11 bases from V and 0 bases from J, with 11 bases in between. The CDR3 DNA is TGTGCCCTCAGGGGGGAAGCCAAAAACATTCAGTACTTC. Protein: CALRGEAKNIQYF.

This clonotype was detected a few times. V and J are TRBV5-6 and TRBJ2-7; 8 bases are a match to TRBD2. The ends lost 4 bases at V and 4 bases at J; junction bases unmatched: 7. Per germline, CDR1 SGHDT and CDR2 YYEEEE. This CDR3 comprises 14 residues. The DNA of the CDR3 is TGTGCCAGCAGCAAGTACGGGAGGGCGTACGAGCAGTACTTC. It codes for CASSKYGRAYEQYF.

In its sample, this clonotype was seen many times. A clone one base away is much larger, so this may be a read error. J is TRBJ2-7 and V is TRBV4-1, with D possibly TRBD2 on 6 matching bases. CDR3 size: 15 residues. Germline loops: CDR1 MGHRA, CDR2 YSYEKL. V was cut by 1 base and J by 3 bases, with 13 bases left in between. DNA of the CDR3: TGCGCCAGCAGCCAAGCTCAGGGTAGCGGCTACGAGCAGTACTTC. Translation gives CASSQAQGSGYEQYF.

This clonotype was detected only a few times. The V call is TRBV25-1, the J call TRBJ2-7; either TRBD1 or TRBD2 may supply D (7 bases each). V was cut by 10 bases and J by 0 bases, with 16 bases left in between. This CDR3 is 14 amino acids long. CDR1 is MGHDK and CDR2 is SYGVNS in the germline V gene. CDR3: CATERDRGSYEQYF. In nucleotides, the CDR3 is TGTGCCACCGAGCGGGACAGAGGCTCCTACGAGCAGTACTTC.

The rearrangement joins TRBV5-4 to TRBJ2-1, with 15 nucleotides matching TRBD2. After removal of 4 bases from V and 8 bases from J, the junction contained 7 bases not matched to a gene. Germline assignment: CDR1 SGHNT and CDR2 YYREEE (reference sequence). CDR3 length equals 16 residues. As DNA, the CDR3 is TGTGCCAGCAGCGTTGGACTAGCGGGGGGGTTGTATGAGCAGTTCTTC. Its protein product is CASSVGLAGGLYEQFF.